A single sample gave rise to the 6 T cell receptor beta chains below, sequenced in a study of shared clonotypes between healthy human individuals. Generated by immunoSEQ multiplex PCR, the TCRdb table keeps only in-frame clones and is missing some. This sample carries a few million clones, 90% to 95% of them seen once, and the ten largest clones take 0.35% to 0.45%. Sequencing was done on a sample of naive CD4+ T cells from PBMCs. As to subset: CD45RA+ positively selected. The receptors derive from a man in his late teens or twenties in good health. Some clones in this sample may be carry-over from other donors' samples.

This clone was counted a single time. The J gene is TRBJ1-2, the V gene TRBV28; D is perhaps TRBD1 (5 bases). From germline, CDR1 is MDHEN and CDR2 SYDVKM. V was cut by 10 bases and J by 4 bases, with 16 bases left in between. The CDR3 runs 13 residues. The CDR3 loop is CAISLRVTYGYTF. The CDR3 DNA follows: TGTGCCATCTCCCTCAGGGTAACCTATGGCTACACCTTC.

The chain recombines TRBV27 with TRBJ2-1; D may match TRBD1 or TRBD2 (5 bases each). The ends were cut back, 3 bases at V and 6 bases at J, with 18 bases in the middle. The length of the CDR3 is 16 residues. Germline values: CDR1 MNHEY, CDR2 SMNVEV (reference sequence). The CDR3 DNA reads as TGTGCCAGCAGTTTTGGCAGAGGGGTACCAACCAATGAGCAGTTCTTC. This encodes CASSFGRGVPTNEQFF.

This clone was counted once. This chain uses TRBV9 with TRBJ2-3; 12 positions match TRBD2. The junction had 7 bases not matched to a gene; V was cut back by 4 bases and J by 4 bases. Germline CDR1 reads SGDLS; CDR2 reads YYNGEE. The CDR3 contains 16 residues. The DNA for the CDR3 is TGTGCCAGCAGCACCCGGACTAGCGGGATTCCAGATACGCAGTATTTT. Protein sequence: CASSTRTSGIPDTQYF.

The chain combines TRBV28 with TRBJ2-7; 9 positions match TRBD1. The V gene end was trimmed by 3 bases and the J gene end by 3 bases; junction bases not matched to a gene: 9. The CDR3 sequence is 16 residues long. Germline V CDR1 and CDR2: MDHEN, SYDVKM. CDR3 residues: CASSFRYRGLYYEQYF. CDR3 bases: TGTGCCAGCAGTTTTAGATACAGGGGGCTCTACTACGAGCAGTACTTC.

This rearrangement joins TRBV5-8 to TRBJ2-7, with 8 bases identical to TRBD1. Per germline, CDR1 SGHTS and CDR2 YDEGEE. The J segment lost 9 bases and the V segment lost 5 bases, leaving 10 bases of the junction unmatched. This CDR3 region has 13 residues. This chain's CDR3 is CASRTTGVPGQYF. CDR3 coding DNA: TGTGCCAGCAGAACGACAGGGGTACCCGGGCAGTACTTC.

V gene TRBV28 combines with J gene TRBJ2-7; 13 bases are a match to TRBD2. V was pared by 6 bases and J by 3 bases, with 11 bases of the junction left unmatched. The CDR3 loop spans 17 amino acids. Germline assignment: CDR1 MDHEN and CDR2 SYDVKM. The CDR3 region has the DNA TGTGCCAGCAGAGGACTAGCGGGAGCCGATACCCTCTACGAGCAGTACTTC. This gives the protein CASRGLAGADTLYEQYF.